This T cell receptor beta chain is drawn from a study of cytomegalovirus exposure and HLA in healthy donors. General observations from the study: An analysis was carried out at a later point. It showed that HLA-associated TCR beta chains were more clonally expanded than equally common non-associated chains. Specificity of three CMV-associated chains for CMV antigens was verified in vitro. A later analysis showed TCR association rates differing by HLA locus, peaking at DRB1 and lowest at HLA-C.

Turning to this clone: Antigen specificity is unknown.

The CDR3 has 14 amino acids. From germline, CDR1 is SGHAT and CDR2 FQNNGV. Trimming at V came to 5 bases and at J to 7 bases, leaving 10 bases not matched to a gene. PCR amplification relied on 60 Vbeta primers (plus 13 Jbeta primers). Sequencing used immunoSEQ multiplex PCR; TCRdb keeps in-frame clones, though not all of them. The data contain about 110,000 clones, 82% of them singletons. Unrecorded immune exposure was likely among donors, who were nominally healthy when sampled. This TCR was sampled from a man aged 25 to 45 in good health and CMV-seropositive. The material sequenced was PBMCs. The chain recombines TRBV11-2 with TRBJ1-1, with 7 positions matching TRBD1. The CDR3 reads CASSEQGGWGEAFF. The CDR3, as DNA: TGTGCCAGCAGCGAACAAGGGGGCTGGGGTGAAGCTTTCTTT. Full variable domain (outside the CDR3, taken from reference TRBV11-2 and TRBJ1-1): EAGVAQSPRYKIIEKRQSVAFWCNPISGHATLYWYQQILGQGPKLLIQFQNNGVVDDSQLPKDRFSAERLKGVDSTLKIQPAKLEDSAVYLCASSEQGGWGEAFFGQGTRLTVV.